This passage covers 14 T cell receptor beta chains from one sample sequenced in a study of T cells after yellow fever vaccination. TCRdb analysed the 5' RACE reads with MiXCR anew, one entry per CDR3 protein. The data hold more than 75,000 distinct CDR3 sequences, with 8% to 10% observed a single time. The sample was CD8+ T cells not binding an NS4B(214-222) dextramer, sorted from PBMCs, taken more than 13 days after the first yellow fever vaccination. The receptors were sampled from a man younger than 30 who received the YFV17D yellow fever vaccine.

This clonotype came up many times. The genes are TRBV20-1 and TRBJ2-1; D uncertain. Between the trimmed V and J ends, which lost 5 bases and 5 bases, there was a span of 19 bases. The CDR3 is made up of 15 amino acids. Looked up from germline, CDR1 is DFQATT and CDR2 is SNEGSKA (reference sequence). The CDR3 region is CSAYFHLRGNNEQFF. As DNA, the CDR3 is TGCAGTGCTTATTTTCACCTTCGAGGAAACAATGAGCAGTTCTTC.

This clonotype turned up a few times. V and J are TRBV27 and TRBJ1-1; D is unclear. Trimming took 2 bases from V and 3 from J, leaving 16 bases between them. The length of the CDR3 is 16 residues. Germline CDR1 MNHEY, CDR2 SMNVEV (reference sequence). The CDR3 is CASSLGILNRHTEAFF. The CDR3 coding sequence is TGTGCCAGCAGTTTAGGAATTCTTAACCGACACACTGAAGCTTTCTTT.

This clonotype was observed a few times. V is TRBV29-1 and J is TRBJ1-1; D ambiguous. The CDR3 covers 11 residues. Germline values: CDR1 SQVTM, CDR2 ANQGSEA. The V end was cut by 4 bases, the J end by 7 bases, with 10 bases between. The CDR3 DNA sequence: TGCAGCGTTGCCTCCGGGAGTGAAGCTTTCTTT. Residues: CSVASGSEAFF.

The table lists this clonotype with a few counts. V usage is TRBV6-1 and J usage is TRBJ2-3; 8 bases align to TRBD2. CDR1 MNHNS and CDR2 SASEGT come from the germline V gene. This CDR3 region has 15 residues. V lost 6 bases, J lost 4 bases, and 9 bases stayed unmatched. CDR3 amino acids: CASRTGTRYSDTQYF. The CDR3 DNA reads TGTGCCAGCAGGACCGGGACTAGATATTCAGATACGCAGTATTTT.

The chain uses TRBV12-3 or TRBV12-4 and TRBJ1-5; possibly TRBD1 for D (5 bases). The CDR3 runs 15 residues. V lost 5 bases and J 4 bases, leaving 15 bases between the germline ends. The chain's CDR3 is CASSPGLNYNQPQHF. CDR3 DNA sequence: TGTGCCAGCAGTCCGGGACTGAACTATAATCAGCCCCAGCATTTT.

The genes are TRBV4-1 and TRBJ2-5; tentatively, D is TRBD2 (6 bases). V lost 5 bases, J lost 5 bases, and 15 bases lay in between. CDR1 is MGHRA, CDR2 YSYEKL, per germline. The CDR3 has 14 residues. Written as DNA, the CDR3 is TGCGCCAGCAGCGAATTGACGGGGGTGGAGACCCAGTACTTC. Translation gives CASSELTGVETQYF.

The chain has TRBV11-2 and TRBJ2-5; D unresolved. This CDR3 region has 13 residues. Germline CDR1 and CDR2: SGHAT and FQNNGV. Trimming shortened V by 1 base and J by 5 bases, and 8 bases separated the two germline ends. CDR3 loop: CASSLGGLETQYF. The CDR3 region has the DNA TGTGCCAGCAGCTTAGGTGGTCTCGAGACCCAGTACTTC.

This rearrangement joins TRBV9 to TRBJ2-3, with TRBD2 matching over 14 bases. The germline V gene encodes CDR1 SGDLS and CDR2 YYNGEE. The length of the CDR3 is 18 residues. V shed 2 bases, J shed 2 bases, and the junction held 7 bases outside the gene matches. CDR3 coding DNA: TGTGCCAGCAGCGTCGCGGGACTAGCGGGGGCCTACACAGATACGCAGTATTTT. It is translated as CASSVAGLAGAYTDTQYF.

V usage is TRBV6-5 and J usage is TRBJ2-2, with 7 bases aligning to TRBD2. This CDR3 contains 16 residues. Trimming took 2 bases from V and 1 from J; bases not matched to a gene: 4. CDR1 is MNHEY, CDR2 SVGAGI, per germline. In DNA, the CDR3 is TGTGCCAGCAGTTACCGGGCGGGGGAGAACACCGGGGAGCTGTTTTTT. This sequence encodes CASSYRAGENTGELFF.

This clonotype was seen repeatedly, ten times or more. This chain joins TRBV20-1 and TRBJ1-4; TRBD1 matches at 7 bases. The CDR3 runs 14 residues. CDR1 and CDR2 (germline): DFQATT, SNEGSKA (reference sequence). With 6 bases clipped from V and 0 bases from J, the junction kept 4 bases outside the gene matches. CDR3 nucleotides: TGCAGTGCCGGGACAGCGGCAACTAATGAAAAACTGTTTTTT. This sequence encodes CSAGTAATNEKLFF.

The chain recombines TRBV7-9 with TRBJ1-1; D perhaps matches TRBD1 (5 bases). The CDR3 has 14 residues. The V gene's germline CDR1 is SEHNR and CDR2 FQNEAQ (reference sequence). Trimming took off 2 bases at V and 3 bases at J, with 10 bases between the two ends. CDR3 coding DNA: TGTGCCAGCAGCTTAACGGGGGGGGACACTGAAGCTTTCTTT. Its protein product is CASSLTGGDTEAFF.

The V gene is TRBV4-2, the J gene TRBJ2-1, with unresolved D. The CDR3 extends over 13 amino acids. Per germline, CDR1 LGHNA and CDR2 YNFKEQ. V shed 6 bases and J shed 0 bases, with 6 bases lying between them. CDR3 sequence (DNA): TGTGCCAGCAGGTCGAGCTCCTACAATGAGCAGTTCTTC. This sequence encodes CASRSSSYNEQFF.

There are many counts of this clonotype. The J gene is TRBJ2-5, the V gene TRBV7-9; D unclear. The CDR3 covers 13 residues. Germline V lookup: CDR1 SEHNR, CDR2 FQNEAQ (reference sequence). V lost 4 bases and J 5 bases, leaving 11 bases between the germline ends. The CDR3 reads CASSSGSLETQYF. Written as DNA, the CDR3 is TGTGCCAGCAGCTCCGGATCATTGGAGACCCAGTACTTC.

CDR3 DNA sequence: TGTGCCTGGAGTGTAACCCTGGAAAATATAAATGGCTACACCTTC. Translated: CAWSVTLENINGYTF. V gene TRBV30 combines with J gene TRBJ1-2; D call uncertain. V was pared by 0 bases and J by 6 bases, with 17 bases between. Germline V gene sequence: CDR1 GTSNPN, CDR2 SVGIG (reference sequence). This CDR3 contains 15 residues.